This paragraph covers one T cell receptor beta chain sequence. This sample is part of a study of blood T cell repertoires in COVID-19. The wider study: Samples taken during acute and convalescent COVID-19 were collected in the United States, Italy and Spain. T cells, B-cell-depleted T cells, or PBMCs supplied cDNA or gDNA.

J gave up 5 bases and V 5 bases, and 7 bases lay outside the gene matches. The CDR3 length is 15 residues. Germline V gene sequence: CDR1 SGHTA, CDR2 FQGNSA. The authors' processing: By means of reference gene primer amplification, nucleated cell counts were estimated. TCRdb's copy holds only in-frame clones and misses some; the assay was immunoSEQ multiplex PCR. The DNA gave D and trimming, while V, J and clone size come from that table. Of about 120,000 clones in the sample, 60% to 85% were seen once. The V and J genes are TRBV7-2 and TRBJ2-1, with 9 bases that match TRBD2. The origin of this receptor is a man aged 65 to 79 with acute or convalescent COVID-19. Sequencing used peripheral blood. The CDR3 sequence is CASSPRSGGNNEQFF. As DNA, the CDR3 is TGTGCCAGCAGCCCACGGAGCGGGGGGAACAATGAGCAGTTCTTC.